This T cell receptor (beta chain) is drawn from a study of T cells after yellow fever vaccination. About the study: Fractions with few cells were prepared using SMART-Seq v4 Ultra Low Input.

By 5'RACE template switching, TCR cDNA was produced, with a universal primer site and UMIs added in the process. TCRdb reprocessed the 5' RACE reads via MiXCR and lists one record per CDR3 protein. The sample contains some 500,000 distinct CDR3 sequences, approximately 13% of which appear only once. Points from the study as a whole: Reappearing after the booster were most of the clones from primary vaccination (almost 97% CD4, roughly 86% CD8). Peaking on day 5 versus 15, the secondary response was faster but weaker.

This clonotype was observed a handful of times. Its target is unknown. This CDR3 has 13 amino acids. V was cut by 2 bases and J by 0 bases, with 5 bases left in between. The germline gives CDR1 MNHEY, CDR2 SVGAGI. This TCR was recovered from a man aged 30 to 45 who received the YFV17D yellow fever vaccine. This sample comprised PBMCs, obtained on the day of the yellow fever booster vaccination. The gene calls are TRBV6-5 and TRBJ2-7; D unclear. CDR3 bases: TGTGCCAGCAGTTACCCAGACTCCTACGAGCAGTACTTC. It codes for CASSYPDSYEQYF.